This T cell receptor (beta chain) was captured by sequencing in a study of Graves' ophthalmopathy and Graves' hyperthyroidism (dated by TCRdb to about 2018). Some background on the complete study: Stable hyperthyroidism was defined as no progression to ophthalmopathy within 18 months of follow-up. To tell Graves' ophthalmopathy apart from Graves' hyperthyroidism, and to predict which patients would progress to ophthalmopathy, the study relied on TCR beta repertoire signatures. In total, around 130 blood samples were TCR-sequenced: 40 to 45 ophthalmopathy, about 75 hyperthyroidism and about 17 hyperthyroidism-to-ophthalmopathy patients. To explore V-J signatures that separate ophthalmopathy from hyperthyroidism, a discovery set of about a hundred patients was enrolled, consisting of approximately 45 with ophthalmopathy and around 60 with stable hyperthyroidism. For independent validation, a separate cohort was made up of 18 hyperthyroidism patients plus 17 patients who later progressed from hyperthyroidism to ophthalmopathy. T-cell repertoires of thyroid tissue and blood were compared in six hyperthyroidism patients. After sampling, hyperthyroidism patients received methimazole starting at 30 mg daily, and ophthalmopathy patients received high-dose intravenous methylprednisolone.

Broader findings and caveats from the paper: In validation, the model predicted ophthalmopathy progression with about 70% sensitivity and roughly 72% specificity; around twelve predicted patients were CT-confirmed with GO in a median of 6.5 months. Sample size was not statistically predetermined, and group allocation was not concealed from the investigators. Most expanded thyroid clonotypes with a frequency above 0.001 also appeared in blood, which suggests that blood repertoires may reflect the immune response in the thyroid. The 13-signature model separated ophthalmopathy from stable hyperthyroidism with approximately 90% sensitivity and less than 83% specificity in cross-validation, and 80%/75% in the test set.

The CDR3 numbers 14 residues from cysteine through phenylalanine. Just the 42-base CDR3 DNA is kept, in frame starting at base 1. V lost 6 bases and J lost 5 bases, and the count of bases not matched to a germline gene is 9. In this sample, this clonotype turned up many times. The target of this receptor is not known. Per-nucleotide qualities are absent, and no much larger clonotype sits a single base away. Hyperthyroidism patients were newly diagnosed, were aged 18 to 65 years, and had a disease duration under 2 months. Patients with other autoimmune diseases, uncontrolled infections, pregnancy or lactation were excluded. Diagnosis was based on clinical symptoms, serum thyroxine, TRAb, thyroid ultrasound and orbital computed tomography. Total RNA was extracted with Trizol reagent and quality-checked on an Agilent 2100 Bioanalyzer. For repertoire sequencing, the TCR beta CDR3 regions were amplified from RNA transcripts. The first round was an RT-PCR using HTBI primers with the Qiagen OneStep RT-PCR kit, and this first round was followed by a second-round multiplex PCR, then size selection and purification. The libraries underwent paired-end sequencing with 100 bp reads on an Illumina HiSeq2000. For the original study's pipeline: SOAPnuke was used to process the reads, removing any read that contained adapters or uncalled bases, had a mean Phred below 15, or lacked an exact match to the constant primer or identifier. COPE v1.2.5 was used to merge high-quality paired reads. Each unique nucleotide sequence was treated as a clonotype, and MiTCR v1.1 was used to align the clonotypes to the IMGT TRB V, D and J references. The analysis was limited to V-J combinations with a frequency above 0.0001, which together covered more than 99% of repertoires. For each V-J combination, a TCR clonal expansion and chaos score was defined as F50 clonal expansion divided by the chaos observed in the TCRdist matrix. Welch's t-statistics and random forest were used to reduce the features to about 12 V-J combinations, which were then used as input to a naive Bayes classifier. Thyroid-blood repertoire similarity was quantified with the Morisita-Horn index. TCRdb reanalyzed the raw reads on its own, using fastp at Q25 for trimming and MiXCR for clone calling, and kept in-frame beta chains. Each CDR3 protein appears once, grouped with its most common genes and DNA. The V and J calls reflect TCRdb's pipeline rather than the authors' work. This sample lists 900,000 to 1,200,000 distinct CDR3 sequences; about 40% were detected once. Of the sample, approximately 10% falls within the top ten clones.

Rearrangement joined TRBV12-3 or TRBV12-4 to TRBJ1-1, with TRBD1 matching 7 junction bases. Material for sequencing was peripheral blood or thyroid tissue (not recorded which). The source of this sequence is an adult man with Graves' hyperthyroidism. The DNA sequence is as follows: TGTGCCAGCAGCCGCACAGGGGTGGGGACTGAAGCTTTCTTT. Its translation is CASSRTGVGTEAFF.